The clone carrying this T cell receptor beta chain has just a few counts. The target antigen is unknown. This sample is drawn from a study of regulatory T cells in long-lasting Graves disease. This CDR3 is 16 amino acids long. With 0 bases removed from V and 0 bases from J, the gap between germline ends came to 10 bases. From germline, CDR1 is SGHRS and CDR2 YFSETQ. The authors built TCR beta libraries using iRepertoire HTBI primers and Arm-PCR of CDR3 regions. TCRdb re-analysed the multiplex PCR reads in MiXCR, keeping a single row per CDR3 protein. This table has 580,000 or so distinct CDR3 sequences, about 16% appearing once. Time point described: newly diagnosed GD, antithyroid drugs for less than 3 months. Preparation of the TCR library used RNA extracted from PBMCs. Broader study findings: Examination was confined to peripheral blood, excluding thyroid tissue.

The data were also submitted as part of a second study, on T cells in Graves' hyperthyroidism and ophthalmopathy. That paper notes: Those with hyperthyroidism were 18 to 65 years old, newly diagnosed, and ill for under 2 months.

The gene calls are TRBV5-1 and TRBJ1-3; D might be TRBD1 (5 bases). The source was peripheral blood mononuclear cells (PBMCs), collected at new diagnosis, from a patient treated with antithyroid drugs. The source is a young man with Graves disease. CDR3 region: CASSLGGADSGNTIYF. The DNA of the CDR3 is TGCGCCAGCAGCTTGGGAGGGGCAGACTCTGGAAACACCATATATTTT.